This passage covers 14 T cell receptor beta chains from one sample sequenced in a study of CD8 T cells in ankylosing spondylitis (TCRdb year 2017). Receptors were amplified or captured by 5' RACE. TCRdb names Illumina HiSeq 2500 as the instrument used. TCRdb trimmed public reads at Q25 via fastp, called clones via MiXCR and kept in-frame beta chains. Entries that share a CDR3 protein sequence are merged under the most common genes and DNA. This sample holds some 63,000 distinct CDR3 sequences; roughly 6.2% were observed only once. The ten largest clones add up to roughly 4.8% of the sample. The specimen sequenced was synovial fluid, either unsorted or a sorted T cell fraction (not recorded which). The receptors stem from a male donor with ankylosing spondylitis.

The chain recombines TRBV18 with TRBJ1-4, with D uncertain. Deletions cut 3 bases from V and 4 bases from J, with 12 bases between. The germline V gene encodes CDR1 KGHSH and CDR2 LQKENI. The CDR3 is 15 residues long. Here the CDR3 reads CASSPTAGHNEKLFF. In nucleotides, the CDR3 is TGTGCCAGCTCACCCACGGCCGGCCATAATGAAAAACTGTTTTTT.

The chain has TRBV20-1 and TRBJ2-1; D call uncertain. V gave up 0 bases and J gave up 4 bases, with 1 base separating them. Per germline, CDR1 DFQATT and CDR2 SNEGSKA (reference sequence). This CDR3 has 11 residues. The CDR3 reads CSAREYNEQFF. CDR3 nucleotide sequence: TGCAGTGCTAGAGAGTACAATGAGCAGTTCTTC.

This clonotype came up many times. The chain is built from TRBV18 and TRBJ2-3; D not resolved. The V end lost 3 bases, the J end lost 7 bases, and 17 bases lay between the germline ends. Germline V gene sequence: CDR1 KGHSH, CDR2 LQKENI. The CDR3 is made up of 15 amino acids. CDR3 region: CASSPSALGDHTQYF. The CDR3 region has the DNA TGTGCCAGCTCACCCTCTGCTCTAGGAGACCATACGCAGTATTTT.

V usage is TRBV9 and J usage is TRBJ2-1; 7 bases match TRBD1. J gave up 2 bases and V 3 bases, and 2 bases lay outside the gene matches. The CDR3 sequence is 14 residues long. Germline CDR1 reads SGDLS; CDR2 reads YYNGEE. The CDR3 spells CASSGQGTYNEQFF. As DNA, the CDR3 is TGTGCCAGCAGCGGACAGGGAACCTACAATGAGCAGTTCTTC. The full variable domain, its missing parts supplied by reference TRBV9 and TRBJ2-1, is DSGVTQTPKHLITATGQRVTLRCSPRSGDLSVYWYQQSLDQGLQFLIQYYNGEERAKGNILERFSAQQFPDLHSELNLSSLELGDSALYFCASSGQGTYNEQFFGPGTRLTVL.

There are many counts of this clonotype. The chain joins TRBV12-3 or TRBV12-4 to TRBJ1-1; D is uncertain. CDR3 length equals 14 residues. The V and J ends lost 5 bases and 2 bases respectively, with 12 bases between them. The DNA for the CDR3 is TGTGCCAGCAGTCCGAATGGAATCAACACTGAAGCTTTCTTT. Translation gives CASSPNGINTEAFF.

This clonotype was picked up many times. In DNA, the CDR3 is TGTGCCAGTAGTATAGGGGGCCCGGCTAATGAGCAGTTCTTC. This encodes CASSIGGPANEQFF. The rearrangement links TRBV19 to TRBJ2-1; D might be TRBD1 (5 bases). V was pared by 1 base and J by 7 bases, with 11 bases between. The CDR3 is 14 amino acids. Germline lookup yields CDR1 LNHDA and CDR2 SQIVND (reference sequence).

The chain has TRBV30 and TRBJ2-2; weak D call: TRBD2 (6 bases). Germline values: CDR1 GTSNPN, CDR2 SVGIG (reference sequence). The V gene lost 0 bases and the J gene lost 7 bases, with 18 bases spanning the gap. This CDR3 is 16 amino acids long. The CDR3 sequence: CAWSVRGAGWGGELFF. CDR3 DNA sequence: TGTGCCTGGAGTGTACGGGGAGCGGGCTGGGGCGGGGAGCTGTTTTTT.

The table lists this clonotype with a few counts. This chain uses TRBV7-2 with TRBJ1-2; 9 bases fit TRBD1. The ends lost 5 bases at V and 13 bases at J; junction bases unmatched: 17. The germline gives CDR1 SGHTA, CDR2 FQGNSA. The CDR3 sequence is 15 residues long. For the CDR3, the DNA is TGTGCCAGCAGCCCAATAACCGGGACAGGGAGAGGGTGCACCTTC. Protein sequence: CASSPITGTGRGCTF.

This clonotype was counted ten times or more. The chain employs TRBV20-1 and TRBJ2-4; possibly TRBD1 for D (5 bases). In germline, CDR1 is DFQATT, CDR2 SNEGSKA (reference sequence). The CDR3 contains 13 residues. Trimming took off 0 bases at V and 11 bases at J, with 14 bases between the two ends. CDR3 nucleotide sequence: TGCAGTGCTAGAGAGGGTGGACAACGGGTTCAGTACTTC. It encodes CSAREGGQRVQYF.

This clonotype was recorded many times. The chain uses TRBV12-3 or TRBV12-4 and TRBJ2-3; possible D gene TRBD1, 6 bases. Trimming removed 6 bases from V and 6 bases from J, with 13 bases in between. This CDR3 has 13 amino acids. This CDR3 is CASRISGADTQYF. CDR3 DNA: TGTGCCAGCAGGATCTCAGGGGCTGATACGCAGTATTTT.

This clonotype was seen only a few times. The chain has TRBV28 and TRBJ1-6, with a weak D call TRBD1 (5 bases). The V end was cut by 2 bases, the J end by 5 bases, with 7 bases between. CDR3 length: 14 amino acids. CDR1 is MDHEN, CDR2 SYDVKM, per germline. The CDR3 here is CASSLIQDNSPLHF. In DNA, the CDR3 is TGTGCCAGCAGTTTAATACAGGATAATTCACCCCTCCACTTT. Drawing the rest from reference TRBV28 and TRBJ1-6, the complete variable domain is DVKVTQSSRYLVKRTGEKVFLECVQDMDHENMFWYRQDPGLGLRLIYFSYDVKMKEKGDIPEGYSVSREKKERFSLILESASTNQTSMYLCASSLIQDNSPLHFGNGTRLTVT.

This clonotype came up a few times. The chain recombines TRBV28 with TRBJ1-4, with 7 bases fitting TRBD1. Germline CDR1 and CDR2: MDHEN and SYDVKM. This CDR3 is 14 amino acids long. V lost 6 bases, J lost 8 bases, and 9 bases stayed unmatched. This CDR3 is CASRQQGHGEKLFF. CDR3 nucleotides: TGTGCCAGCAGGCAACAGGGGCACGGGGAAAAACTGTTTTTT. The whole variable domain, filled in from reference TRBV28 and TRBJ1-4, reads DVKVTQSSRYLVKRTGEKVFLECVQDMDHENMFWYRQDPGLGLRLIYFSYDVKMKEKGDIPEGYSVSREKKERFSLILESASTNQTSMYLCASRQQGHGEKLFFGSGTQLSVL.

This clonotype was counted ten times or more. V and J are TRBV18 and TRBJ1-1, with a weak D call TRBD1 (6 bases). The length of the CDR3 is 15 residues. Germline CDR1 KGHSH, CDR2 LQKENI. V was clipped by 3 bases and J by 1 base, with 12 bases between them. CDR3 amino acids: CASSPFGGQNTEAFF. CDR3 coding DNA: TGTGCCAGCTCACCCTTTGGGGGGCAGAACACTGAAGCTTTCTTT.

This clonotype was counted at least ten times. The chain uses TRBV4-3 and TRBJ2-2; 8 bases line up with TRBD1. Germline V gives CDR1 LGHNA, CDR2 YSLEER. Unmatched junction bases numbered 5, after V lost 1 base and J lost 4 bases. The CDR3 loop spans 16 amino acids. CDR3 bases: TGCGCCAGCAGCCAAGCGACAGGGGCCACCACCGGGGAGCTGTTTTTT. This codes for CASSQATGATTGELFF.